The rows below give T cell receptor beta chains drawn from one sample of a study of shared T cell receptors in the human thymus. The assay was immunoSEQ multiplex PCR, and TCRdb's table has in-frame clones only and misses some. Of some 700,000 clones listed, 75% to 90% are singletons. These data also featured in a second study, about human thymus T cells.

The specimen sequenced was thymocytes. Every receptor here comes from a girl under three years old with a congenital heart defect. Each CDR3 is given with its conserved first and last residue. The D gene is left open where the match is weak. Clone sizes are given selectively: once, few, many, or a class where the clone is expanded.

V gene	J gene	CDR3 length	clone size	D gene	CDR3 protein	CDR3 DNA
TRBV10-3	TRBJ2-5	17	NA	NA	CAISEIPQTSLWETQYF	TGTGCCATCAGCGAAATCCCTCAGACTAGTCTGTGGGAGACCCAGTACTTC
TRBV6-1	TRBJ2-7	14	NA	NA	CASSPPQGYYEQYF	TGTGCCAGCAGCCCACCCCAGGGGTACTACGAGCAGTACTTC
TRBV4-1	TRBJ1-5	16	NA	TRBD1	CASSQARTGGNQPQHF	TGCGCCAGCAGCCAGGCCCGGACAGGGGGCAATCAGCCCCAGCATTTT
TRBV10-3	TRBJ1-4	14	NA	NA	CAISEGPGEEKLFF	TGTGCCATCAGTGAAGGTCCGGGGGAGGAAAAACTGTTTTTT
TRBV29-1	TRBJ2-7	15	NA	NA	CSVLEGGGLYFEQYF	TGCAGCGTCCTCGAGGGGGGAGGGCTTTATTTCGAGCAGTACTTC
TRBV14	TRBJ1-2	15	NA	NA	CASSQGTASSLGYTF	TGTGCCAGCAGCCAAGGGACAGCGAGTAGTCTTGGCTACACCTTC
TRBV12-5	TRBJ1-1	19	NA	TRBD1	CASGPGTVRQGVLNTEAFF	TGTGCTAGTGGTCCAGGGACAGTCCGTCAGGGGGTCCTGAACACTGAAGCTTTCTTT
TRBV15	TRBJ2-5	18	NA	NA	CATSRDGTEGRRRETQYF	TGTGCCACCAGCAGAGATGGCACGGAGGGGCGGAGACGGGAGACCCAGTACTTC
TRBV5-1	TRBJ1-6	14	NA	NA	CASTKGFGHSPLHF	TGCGCCAGCACCAAGGGGTTTGGGCATTCACCCCTCCACTTT
TRBV6-1	TRBJ1-1	14	NA	NA	CASRAKSKRTEAFF	TGTGCCAGCAGGGCCAAATCCAAACGCACTGAAGCTTTCTTT
TRBV15	TRBJ2-5	21	NA	TRBD2	CATSSPGQSSRPGLVKETQYF	TGTGCCACCAGCAGCCCCGGACAGTCTTCTCGACCGGGACTAGTAAAAGAGACCCAGTACTTC
TRBV19	TRBJ1-5	15	few	NA	CASSMTGVLWQPQHF	TGTGCCAGTAGTATGACGGGGGTCCTTTGGCAGCCCCAGCATTTT
TRBV29-1	TRBJ1-2	13	NA	TRBD1	CSVELDREGGYTF	TGCAGCGTTGAATTGGACAGGGAAGGCGGCTACACCTTC
TRBV28	TRBJ2-7	17	NA	NA	CASSLWPSGTASYEQYF	TGTGCCAGCAGTTTATGGCCCTCCGGCACAGCCTCCTACGAGCAGTACTTC
TRBV7-3	TRBJ2-7	14	once	NA	CASSLVGGTYEQYF	TGTGCCAGCAGCTTAGTCGGAGGGACCTACGAGCAGTACTTC
TRBV28	TRBJ1-3	16	NA	NA	CASITEQGVSGNTIYF	TGTGCCAGTATAACTGAACAAGGGGTATCGGGAAACACCATATATTTT
TRBV14	TRBJ2-5	17	few	TRBD1	CASSHRRTGGSQETQYF	TGTGCCAGCAGCCACCGCCGGACAGGGGGTTCCCAAGAGACCCAGTACTTC
TRBV7-2	TRBJ2-7	12	NA	NA	CASSLGEPEQYF	TGTGCCAGCAGCTTAGGGGAGCCGGAGCAGTACTTC
TRBV6-6	TRBJ2-3	14	NA	NA	CASNAGPSTDTQYF	TGTGCCAGCAATGCGGGGCCTAGCACAGATACGCAGTATTTT
TRBV25-1	TRBJ2-3	12	NA	NA	CASRQLTDTQYF	TGTGCCAGCAGACAGCTCACAGATACGCAGTATTTT
TRBV28	TRBJ1-3	16	NA	NA	CASSWSRGGPRDTIYF	TGTGCCAGCAGTTGGAGTCGTGGGGGCCCGAGGGACACCATATATTTT
TRBV2	TRBJ1-1	21	NA	NA	CASTRFGIYWEPGGRNTEAFF	TGTGCCAGCACCCGGTTTGGGATTTATTGGGAGCCGGGAGGCAGGAACACTGAAGCTTTCTTT
TRBV15	TRBJ1-2	15	NA	TRBD1	CATTRAGGHAYGYTF	TGTGCCACCACCCGAGCAGGGGGACATGCCTATGGCTACACCTTC
TRBV6-1	TRBJ1-5	16	NA	NA	CASSDHSSYSNQPQHF	TGTGCCAGCAGTGACCACAGCTCATATAGCAATCAGCCCCAGCATTTT
TRBV27	TRBJ1-3	13	NA	NA	CASSFGLTNTLYF	TGTGCCAGCAGCTTTGGTTTAACCAACACACTATATTTT
TRBV5-6	TRBJ2-3	16	NA	NA	CASRSPPGLSTDTQYF	TGTGCCAGCAGGTCCCCTCCGGGACTCTCCACAGATACGCAGTATTTT
TRBV30	TRBJ2-1	15	NA	NA	CAWGPPQGFKDEQFF	TGTGCCTGGGGACCCCCCCAGGGATTTAAGGATGAGCAGTTCTTC
TRBV29-1	TRBJ1-2	12	NA	NA	CSVEAENYGYTF	TGCAGCGTTGAAGCTGAGAACTATGGCTACACCTTC
TRBV25-1	TRBJ2-5	14	NA	NA	CASSVRQTQETQYF	TGTGCCAGCAGTGTCCGACAGACTCAAGAGACCCAGTACTTC
TRBV29-1	TRBJ2-1	15	NA	NA	CSAPGPRTPGNEQFF	TGCAGCGCCCCCGGGCCTAGGACTCCCGGGAATGAGCAGTTCTTC
TRBV25-1	TRBJ2-1	16	NA	TRBD2	CASSEYGGGAYNEQFF	TGTGCCAGCAGTGAATACGGCGGGGGGGCATACAATGAGCAGTTCTTC
TRBV27	TRBJ1-5	15	NA	NA	CASSFGHDSNQPQHF	TGTGCCAGCAGTTTTGGACACGATAGCAATCAGCCCCAGCATTTT
TRBV27	TRBJ2-2	15	NA	TRBD1	CASSRDRGFTGELFF	TGTGCCAGCAGTCGTGACAGGGGGTTCACCGGGGAGCTGTTTTTT
TRBV15	TRBJ2-7	13	NA	NA	CATSRGSYYEQYF	TGTGCCACCAGCAGAGGCAGTTACTACGAGCAGTACTTC
TRBV4-1	TRBJ2-6	14	NA	NA	CASSQVTGANVLTF	TGCGCCAGCAGCCAAGTAACTGGGGCCAACGTCCTGACTTTC
TRBV4-1	TRBJ1-5	18	once	TRBD1	CASSPQGARGHGNQPQHF	TGCGCCAGCAGCCCTCAGGGTGCCAGGGGGCATGGCAATCAGCCCCAGCATTTT
TRBV7-9	TRBJ2-5	16	once	TRBD1	CASSSSGTEYQETQYF	TGTGCCAGCAGCTCGTCCGGGACAGAGTACCAAGAGACCCAGTACTTC
TRBV5-8	TRBJ2-3	16	few	TRBD2	CASSVSGTRKTDTQYF	TGTGCCAGCAGCGTCTCCGGGACTAGGAAGACAGATACGCAGTATTTT
TRBV7-3	TRBJ1-1	15	once	TRBD1	CASSSGTGAGTEAFF	TGTGCCAGCAGCTCCGGGACAGGGGCGGGCACTGAAGCTTTCTTT
TRBV18	TRBJ2-5	18	NA	TRBD2	CASSPPTSGGPPNKTQYF	TGTGCCAGCTCACCCCCGACTAGCGGGGGGCCACCGAACAAGACCCAGTACTTC
TRBV19	TRBJ1-2	13	once	TRBD1	CASASGGGYGYTF	TGTGCCAGTGCCTCAGGGGGCGGGTATGGCTACACCTTC
TRBV14	TRBJ2-5	14	once	NA	CASSIRGYQETQYF	TGTGCCAGCAGCATTCGGGGGTACCAAGAGACCCAGTACTTC
TRBV4-1	TRBJ2-7	18	NA	NA	CASSQVGGPSVASYEQYF	TGCGCCAGCAGCCAAGTCGGGGGGCCTTCCGTTGCCTCCTACGAGCAGTACTTC
TRBV14	TRBJ2-7	16	NA	NA	CASSQDVTLVRYEQYF	TGTGCCAGCAGCCAAGATGTCACCCTTGTCCGGTACGAGCAGTACTTC
TRBV6-1	TRBJ1-3	14	NA	TRBD1	CASLQGASGNTIYF	TGTGCCAGCCTTCAGGGGGCGTCTGGAAACACCATATATTTT
TRBV6-5	TRBJ1-2	15	NA	NA	CASSGNRAGGYGYTF	TGTGCCAGCAGTGGCAACAGGGCTGGAGGCTATGGCTACACCTTC
TRBV10-1	TRBJ2-3	16	few	NA	CASSEGGLPATDTQYF	TGCGCCAGCAGTGAGGGGGGACTCCCAGCCACAGATACGCAGTATTTT
TRBV10-1	TRBJ2-3	17	NA	TRBD2	CASSESTSGGPTDTQYF	TGCGCCAGCAGTGAGTCGACGTCGGGGGGGCCCACAGATACGCAGTATTTT
TRBV27	TRBJ2-1	14	NA	TRBD1	CASSFGTGGVEQFF	TGTGCCAGCAGTTTCGGGACAGGGGGCGTTGAGCAGTTCTTC